Shown below are 22 T cell receptor beta chains from a single sample sequenced in a study of shared clonotypes between healthy human individuals. TCRdb's table, derived via immunoSEQ multiplex PCR, lists solely in-frame clones and lacks some. Of hundreds of thousands of clones in the sample, over 75% were seen once. Material for sequencing was memory CD8+ T cells sorted from blood. Specified subset: CD45RO+ cells pooled with CCR7-negative TemRA cells. The receptors were sampled from a young man in good health.

V is TRBV7-9 and J is TRBJ1-1; TRBD1 is a possible D gene (6 bases). V lost 1 base, J lost 10 bases, and 10 bases lay in between. This CDR3 is built from 12 residues. Germline assignment: CDR1 SEHNR and CDR2 FQNEAQ (reference sequence). The CDR3 sequence is CASSLDRVVAFF. CDR3 nucleotides: TGTGCCAGCAGCTTAGACAGGGTGGTAGCTTTCTTT.

The CDR3 sequence is CASSYVGDTETQYF. CDR3 DNA: TGTGCCAGCAGTTATGTGGGAGACACGGAGACCCAGTACTTC. J is TRBJ2-5 and V is TRBV27, with D possibly being TRBD2 (5 bases). Trimming stripped 4 bases from V and 5 bases from J, with 14 bases between. The CDR3 runs 14 residues. Germline-derived CDR1 and CDR2 are MNHEY and SMNVEV (reference sequence).

The chain is built from TRBV4-3 and TRBJ1-4; D call uncertain. The CDR3 totals 16 residues. Trimming left V 0 bases short and J 4 bases short, with 12 bases between. Per germline, CDR1 LGHNA and CDR2 YSLEER. The CDR3 is CASSQDRAGLNEKLFF. DNA for the CDR3: TGCGCCAGCAGCCAAGATCGTGCCGGACTTAATGAAAAACTGTTTTTT.

This chain's CDR3 is CASSLGGTGGETQYF. The CDR3 nucleotides are TGTGCCAGCAGCTTAGGCGGGACAGGGGGAGAGACCCAGTACTTC. This chain joins TRBV7-2 and TRBJ2-5; 11 bases map to TRBD1. CDR1 is SGHTA and CDR2 is FQGNSA in the germline V gene. The CDR3 runs to 15 residues. V lost 1 base and J lost 4; bases outside the gene matches: 2.

The V gene is TRBV4-3, the J gene TRBJ2-1; 11 nucleotides align to TRBD2. The trim removed 4 bases at V and 0 bases at J, leaving 11 bases unmatched. The CDR3 spans 19 residues. The V gene's germline CDR1 is LGHNA and CDR2 YSLEER. The CDR3 loop reads CASSLRLAGTPSSYNEQFF. The CDR3, as DNA: TGCGCCAGCAGCCTCCGACTAGCGGGAACCCCTAGCTCCTACAATGAGCAGTTCTTC.

The chain has TRBV2 and TRBJ1-5; 7 bases are a match to TRBD1. Looked up from germline, CDR1 is SNHLY and CDR2 is FYNNEI. The CDR3 length is 19 residues. The junction had 15 bases not matched to a gene; V was cut back by 2 bases and J by 2 bases. The CDR3 DNA reads as TGTGCCAGCAGTGAAAGGGCAGGGGGAGGTGTCTTCGGCAATCAGCCCCAGCATTTT. This translates into CASSERAGGGVFGNQPQHF.

The genes are TRBV2 and TRBJ1-1; D unclear. The V gene's germline CDR1 is SNHLY and CDR2 FYNNEI. CDR3 size: 12 residues. The V end lost 6 bases, the J end lost 9 bases, and 14 bases lay between the germline ends. This CDR3 reads CASRPLRVQAFF. The CDR3 coding sequence is TGTGCCAGCAGGCCCTTAAGAGTACAAGCTTTCTTT.

This chain links TRBV4-1 with TRBJ1-5; D unresolved. The V gene lost 4 bases and the J gene lost 6 bases, with 10 bases spanning the gap. Germline V gene lookup returns CDR1 MGHRA and CDR2 YSYEKL. The CDR3 sequence is 13 residues long. The CDR3 region has the DNA TGCGCCAGCAGCCTACCCATGGTTCAGCCCCAGCATTTT. It encodes CASSLPMVQPQHF.

J is TRBJ1-6 and V is TRBV28; TRBD1 matches at 10 bases. The CDR3 runs 14 residues. J gave up 10 bases and V 3 bases, and 3 bases lay outside the gene matches. Germline CDR1 MDHEN, CDR2 SYDVKM. CDR3 DNA sequence: TGTGCCAGCAGTTTTGGACAGGGGGGATCACCCCTCCACTTT. Its translation is CASSFGQGGSPLHF.

This clone was counted many times. The chain has TRBV7-2 and TRBJ1-1; D unresolved. Germline values: CDR1 SGHTA, CDR2 FQGNSA. The CDR3 totals 14 residues. V lost 1 base and J 4 bases, leaving 10 bases between the germline ends. The CDR3 DNA follows: TGTGCCAGCAGCTTAGATCCAGCCGGCACTGAAGCTTTCTTT. Encoded protein: CASSLDPAGTEAFF.

The chain links TRBV4-1 to TRBJ2-4, with D tentatively TRBD1 or TRBD2 (5 bases each). Trimming cost V 6 bases and J 6 bases, with 15 bases left between them. Germline-derived CDR1 and CDR2 are MGHRA and YSYEKL. The CDR3 sequence is 14 residues long. This chain's CDR3 is CASRRDAGINIQYF. The CDR3 DNA reads as TGCGCCAGCAGGAGGGACGCAGGGATAAACATTCAGTACTTC.

This chain uses TRBV7-3 with TRBJ2-2, with D unclear. Germline V gene sequence: CDR1 SGHTA, CDR2 FQGTGA. The CDR3 extends over 14 amino acids. Trimming removed 5 bases at V and 0 bases at J, with 7 bases between. CDR3 protein: CASSMVANTGELFF. In DNA form, the CDR3 reads TGTGCCAGCAGCATGGTAGCGAACACCGGGGAGCTGTTTTTT.

This chain uses TRBV19 with TRBJ1-1; no reliable D call. Trimming took 3 bases from V and 5 from J, leaving 10 bases between them. There are 13 residues in the CDR3. CDR1 and CDR2 from the germline V gene are LNHDA and SQIVND (reference sequence). The CDR3 here is CASSMEGRTEAFF. CDR3 DNA: TGTGCCAGTAGTATGGAGGGAAGAACTGAAGCTTTCTTT.

V and J are TRBV6-5 and TRBJ2-1; tentatively, D is TRBD2 (5 bases). The V end was cut by 2 bases, the J end by 8 bases, with 10 bases between. Germline loops: CDR1 MNHEY, CDR2 SVGAGI. This CDR3 is built from 13 residues. This CDR3 reads CASSYLEEDEQFF. As DNA, the CDR3 is TGTGCCAGCAGTTACCTCGAGGAGGATGAGCAGTTCTTC.

A few counts support this clone. The chain employs TRBV7-9 and TRBJ2-7, with D unclear. Looked up from germline, CDR1 is SEHNR and CDR2 is FQNEAQ (reference sequence). The length of the CDR3 is 14 residues. Trimming took 5 bases from V and 1 from J, leaving 12 bases between them. CDR3 DNA sequence: TGTGCCAGCAGCCCTACTGACTGGTCCTACGAGCAGTACTTC. It encodes CASSPTDWSYEQYF.

Written as DNA, the CDR3 is TGTGCCAGCAGCCAAGACCGGACAGGGTTAGAGACCCAGTACTTC. This codes for CASSQDRTGLETQYF. The chain has TRBV14 and TRBJ2-5, with 8 nucleotides matching TRBD1. This CDR3 contains 15 residues. Per germline, CDR1 SGHDN and CDR2 FVKESK. J lost 4 bases, V lost 0 bases, and 4 bases had no gene match.

The genes are TRBV4-3 and TRBJ1-2; tentative D call: TRBD1 (5 bases). Germline CDR1 LGHNA, CDR2 YSLEER. This CDR3 region has 15 residues. V was clipped by 0 bases and J by 4 bases, with 12 bases between them. The CDR3 region is CASSQDGGMVYGYTF. The CDR3 DNA reads as TGCGCCAGCAGCCAAGACGGGGGGATGGTCTATGGCTACACCTTC.

J is TRBJ2-3 and V is TRBV4-1; unclear D gene. The CDR3 contains 14 residues. Trimming took off 1 base at V and 2 bases at J, with 7 bases between the two ends. Germline V lookup: CDR1 MGHRA, CDR2 YSYEKL. In nucleotides, the CDR3 is TGCGCCAGCAGCCAAGCATCCCCCACAGATACGCAGTATTTT. As protein: CASSQASPTDTQYF.

The V and J genes are TRBV6-1 and TRBJ1-5; no clear D gene. CDR3 length: 15 residues. Trimming pared 1 base from V and 0 bases from J, leaving 7 bases between. Germline CDR1 MNHNS, CDR2 SASEGT. The CDR3 loop is CASSEVAVSNQPQHF. CDR3 bases: TGTGCCAGCAGTGAAGTCGCAGTTAGCAATCAGCCCCAGCATTTT.

The gene calls are TRBV6-5 and TRBJ1-3; D gene uncertain. The CDR3 is 15 residues long. Germline CDR1 reads MNHEY; CDR2 reads SVGAGI. The V end lost 3 bases, the J end lost 5 bases, and 14 bases lay between the germline ends. CDR3 residues: CASSYGPLERNTIYF. The CDR3 nucleotides read TGTGCCAGCAGTTATGGGCCCCTGGAGCGAAACACCATATATTTT.

The rearrangement links TRBV13 to TRBJ1-2, with unresolved D. The germline V gene has CDR1 PRHDT and CDR2 FYEKMQ (reference sequence). V lost 3 bases, J lost 5 bases, and 19 bases lay in between. The CDR3 length is 16 residues. CDR3 coding DNA: TGTGCCAGCAGCTTCGGGCGGACTAAAGACCTTTATGGCTACACCTTC. Protein product: CASSFGRTKDLYGYTF.

This rearrangement joins TRBV5-4 to TRBJ2-5; the D is unclear. V dropped 4 bases and J dropped 5 bases, with 24 bases sitting between them. The CDR3 contains 17 residues. Germline V gene lookup returns CDR1 SGHNT and CDR2 YYREEE (reference sequence). This chain's CDR3 is CASSPPPVRAIGETQYF. Written as DNA, the CDR3 is TGTGCCAGCAGCCCCCCCCCGGTCAGAGCAATCGGGGAGACCCAGTACTTC.